A single T cell receptor beta chain is shown here with its context. No antigen is known for it. Vbeta (60) and Jbeta (13) primers were used in the PCR. TCRdb's table, derived via immunoSEQ multiplex PCR, lists solely in-frame clones and lacks some. The data hold approximately 90,000 clones, with roughly 85% observed a single time. Germline CDR1 reads MNHNY; CDR2 reads SVGAGI (reference sequence). This CDR3 has 15 amino acids. This entry comes from a study of cytomegalovirus exposure and HLA in healthy donors. Study results and limitations: The study dropped some indistinguishable V segments, TRBV6-2 and TRBV6-3 among them. For TCR beta chains, V- and J-gene trimming was later linked to a missense DCLRE1C variant. The study listed approximately 160 cytomegalovirus-associated TCR beta chains. Per a later analysis, HLA-associated TCR beta chains showed more clonal expansion than other, equally common TCR beta chains.

This receptor was identified in a man in his forties in good health and CMV-seropositive. The chain recombines TRBV6-6 with TRBJ2-5; a possible D gene is TRBD2 (6 bases). The DNA end is more similar to TRBJ2-7, so the J call may be wrong. The sequenced material came from PBMCs. The DNA of the CDR3 is TGTGCCAGCAGTTACCCGACCGGGACTGTCTACGAGCAGTACTTC. This codes for CASSYPTGTVYEQYF.